These T cell receptor beta chains were read from a single sample in a study of T cells in Graves' hyperthyroidism and ophthalmopathy. From the multiplex PCR reads, TCRdb called clonotypes with MiXCR, one entry per CDR3 protein. Of about 380,000 distinct CDR3 sequences listed, around 20% are singletons. Sequencing input: blood. These receptors were collected from a man between 18 and 29 years old with Graves' ophthalmopathy. CDR3s include the opening cysteine and the closing phenylalanine or tryptophan. A D gene is named only where the DNA matches it firmly. A row's size may be missing; if present it is once, few, many or a size class.

d_call,j_call,clone_size,v_call,cdr3_aa,cdr3_nt
NA,TRBJ2-7,many,TRBV20-1,CSAHRGTSYEQYF,TGCAGTGCGCACCGGGGGACCTCCTACGAGCAGTACTTC
TRBD2,TRBJ2-4,NA,TRBV5-1,CASSPGGGSKNIQYF,TGCGCCAGCAGTCCCGGGGGGGGGTCCAAAAACATTCAGTACTTC
NA,TRBJ2-3,many,TRBV7-6,CASSLLYGTTDTQYF,TGTGCCAGCAGCTTACTCTACGGAACCACAGATACGCAGTATTTT
NA,TRBJ2-1,NA,TRBV19,CASSIAGNEQFF,TGTGCCAGTAGTATCGCAGGGAATGAGCAGTTCTTC
NA,TRBJ2-5,few,TRBV14,CASSQDGTVQSETQYF,TGTGCCAGCAGCCAAGACGGTACAGTTCAGTCAGAGACCCAGTACTTC
NA,TRBJ2-7,many,TRBV5-6,CASSLGGRIYEQYF,TGTGCCAGCAGCTTGGGTGGGAGGATCTACGAGCAGTACTTC
NA,TRBJ1-5,many,TRBV7-2,CASSPGGRGGQPQHF,TGTGCCAGCAGCCCCGGGGGGAGGGGCGGACAGCCCCAGCATTTT
NA,TRBJ2-7,many,TRBV2,CASSDAPYEQYF,TGTGCCAGCAGTGACGCGCCCTACGAGCAGTACTTC
TRBD1,TRBJ1-1,many,TRBV20-1,CSARDINRGSTEAFF,TGCAGTGCTAGAGATATAAACAGGGGGAGCACTGAAGCTTTCTTT
NA,TRBJ2-1,many,TRBV7-3,CASSLQSDPVGNEQFF,TGTGCCAGCAGCCTCCAGTCCGATCCGGTGGGGAATGAGCAGTTCTTC
NA,TRBJ1-6,NA,TRBV7-9,CASSAGDFHSPLHF,TGTGCCAGCAGCGCTGGGGACTTCCATTCACCCCTCCACTTT
TRBD1,TRBJ2-7,NA,TRBV3-1,CASSQLTGVSYEQYF,TGTGCCAGCAGCCAATTGACAGGGGTATCCTACGAGCAGTACTTC
TRBD2,TRBJ2-1,few,TRBV9,CASSVGVAGGDEQFF,TGTGCCAGCAGCGTAGGTGTCGCTGGGGGGGATGAGCAGTTCTTC
NA,TRBJ1-5,many,TRBV6-2/TRBV6-3,CASSSGPLSGNQPQHF,TGTGCCAGCAGCTCCGGACCCCTATCGGGCAATCAGCCCCAGCATTTT
TRBD2,TRBJ2-2,NA,TRBV24-1,CATSDPGTRRAGELFF,TGTGCCACCAGTGACCCCGGGACTAGGAGGGCCGGGGAGCTGTTTTTT
TRBD1,TRBJ2-1,once,TRBV5-4,CASSFEPGGINEQFF,TGTGCCAGCAGCTTTGAGCCAGGGGGCATAAATGAGCAGTTCTTC
TRBD1,TRBJ2-5,many,TRBV12-5,CASGLGTGEETQYF,TGTGCTAGTGGTTTGGGGACAGGGGAAGAGACCCAGTACTTC
NA,TRBJ1-4,few,TRBV4-1,CASSQVGRAPNFEKLFF,TGCGCCAGCAGCCAAGTGGGAAGGGCCCCAAACTTTGAAAAACTGTTTTTT
NA,TRBJ1-2,NA,TRBV20-1,CSAPIYGYTF,TGCAGTGCACCCATTTATGGCTACACCTTC
NA,TRBJ1-1,many,TRBV20-1,CSAGTVNTEAFF,TGCAGTGCGGGGACGGTGAACACTGAAGCTTTCTTT
NA,TRBJ1-1,NA,TRBV29-1,CSVARGTAFF,TGCAGCGTTGCGAGGGGAACGGCTTTCTTT
NA,TRBJ2-7,many,TRBV7-6,CASSSSKGTDRYEQYF,TGTGCCAGCAGCAGTTCGAAGGGGACGGATCGTTACGAGCAGTACTTC
TRBD1,TRBJ2-5,NA,TRBV2,CASSDLMDRGDF,TGTGCCAGCAGCGACCTAATGGACAGGGGTGACTTC
NA,TRBJ2-3,few,TRBV6-4,CASSEGNRGLGTDTQYF,TGTGCCAGCAGCGAGGGAAACCGGGGTCTGGGCACAGATACGCAGTATTTT
TRBD1,TRBJ2-7,many,TRBV6-1,CASSEGPGQGYEQYF,TGTGCCAGCAGTGAGGGGCCCGGACAGGGCTACGAGCAGTACTTC
TRBD1,TRBJ1-4,NA,TRBV27,CASSPGTGKLFF,TGTGCCAGCAGCCCCGGGACAGGGAAACTGTTTTTT
TRBD2,TRBJ2-5,NA,TRBV6-1,CASSEWGGWETQYF,TGTGCCAGCAGTGAATGGGGGGGGTGGGAGACCCAGTACTTC
NA,TRBJ1-1,many,TRBV5-1,CASSQGPREAFF,TGCGCCAGCAGCCAGGGTCCGAGGGAAGCTTTCTTT
NA,TRBJ1-3,few,TRBV12-5,CASGLTASGNTIYF,TGTGCTAGTGGTTTGACAGCCTCTGGAAACACCATATATTTT
NA,TRBJ1-5,many,TRBV15,CATSRDLGSGQPQHF,TGTGCCACCAGCAGAGATCTGGGGAGTGGCCAGCCCCAGCATTTT
NA,TRBJ1-6,NA,TRBV18,CASSPPNSPLHF,TGTGCCAGCTCACCACCGAATTCACCCCTCCACTTT
TRBD2,TRBJ2-3,many,TRBV27,CASSLAGGISDTQYF,TGTGCCAGCAGTTTAGCGGGGGGGATTTCAGATACGCAGTATTTT
TRBD2,TRBJ2-7,NA,TRBV7-9,CASSPASGGDYEQYF,TGTGCCAGCAGCCCGGCTAGCGGGGGGGACTACGAGCAGTACTTC
TRBD2,TRBJ2-7,NA,TRBV28,CASICVAGGFYEQYF,TGTGCCAGCATTTGCGTAGCGGGAGGTTTCTACGAGCAGTACTTC
NA,TRBJ1-2,NA,TRBV12-3/TRBV12-4,CASSLYPRDGYKGYTF,TGTGCCAGCAGTTTATACCCCCGGGACGGTTATAAGGGCTACACCTTC
NA,TRBJ1-4,NA,TRBV6-1,CASSRLGEKLFF,TGTGCCAGCAGCCGCCTGGGAGAAAAACTGTTTTTT
NA,TRBJ2-7,many,TRBV11-2,CASSLLPQGPYEQYF,TGTGCCAGCAGCTTACTCCCACAGGGTCCCTACGAGCAGTACTTC
NA,TRBJ2-7,NA,TRBV20-1,CSAGPQGGLEQYF,TGCAGTGCTGGACCGCAAGGAGGCCTCGAGCAGTACTTC
NA,TRBJ1-2,many,TRBV6-6,CASSYAGEGYGYTF,TGTGCCAGCAGTTACGCTGGTGAGGGGTATGGCTACACCTTC
NA,TRBJ2-7,many,TRBV11-2,CASSLDPGLGYEQYF,TGTGCCAGCAGCTTAGATCCGGGTTTGGGGTACGAGCAGTACTTC
NA,TRBJ2-5,many,TRBV7-9,CASSLLQVAQETQYF,TGTGCCAGCAGCTTGTTACAGGTTGCCCAAGAGACCCAGTACTTC
NA,TRBJ2-1,NA,TRBV5-1,CASSLALEPYNEQFF,TGCGCCAGCAGCTTGGCTCTAGAACCCTACAATGAGCAGTTCTTC
NA,TRBJ1-3,many,TRBV2,CASSGRAFGNTIYF,TGTGCCAGCAGTGGCAGGGCATTTGGAAACACCATATATTTT
NA,TRBJ2-1,many,TRBV12-3/TRBV12-4,CASSFRLAPKGYNEQFF,TGTGCCAGCAGTTTCCGCCTAGCCCCAAAGGGGTACAATGAGCAGTTCTTC
TRBD2,TRBJ2-5,NA,TRBV15,CATSSKTSVLQETQYF,TGTGCCACCTCATCAAAGACTAGCGTTTTGCAAGAGACCCAGTACTTC
TRBD2,TRBJ2-1,many,TRBV11-2,CASSLVGYGAGGSGEQFF,TGTGCCAGCAGCTTGGTGGGATACGGTGCGGGGGGGTCTGGTGAGCAGTTCTTC
TRBD1,TRBJ1-2,few,TRBV10-3,CAISESGQGANGYTF,TGTGCCATCAGTGAGTCGGGACAGGGGGCGAATGGCTACACCTTC
NA,TRBJ2-1,few,TRBV6-1,CASTAGGPVYNEQFF,TGTGCCAGCACCGCCGGCGGGCCGGTCTACAATGAGCAGTTCTTC
TRBD1,TRBJ2-4,many,TRBV2,CASRASTGAKNIQYF,TGTGCCAGCAGAGCCTCGACAGGGGCCAAAAACATTCAGTACTTC
NA,TRBJ1-5,few,TRBV6-1,CASSEEQGYQPQHF,TGTGCCAGCAGTGAAGAACAGGGTTACCAGCCCCAGCATTTT
TRBD1,TRBJ1-4,NA,TRBV28,CASSSGQEGSEKLFF,TGTGCCAGCAGCTCCGGACAGGAAGGGAGTGAAAAACTGTTTTTT
NA,TRBJ1-1,many,TRBV6-1,CASSGHMNTEAFF,TGTGCCAGCAGTGGACACATGAACACTGAAGCTTTCTTT
NA,TRBJ1-1,few,TRBV24-1,CATSDPGRTEAFF,TGTGCCACCAGTGACCCAGGGCGCACTGAAGCTTTCTTT
TRBD2,TRBJ2-1,NA,TRBV6-1,CASRSGGPYGNEQFF,TGTGCCAGCAGAAGCGGGGGCCCCTACGGCAATGAGCAGTTCTTC
TRBD2,TRBJ2-1,many,TRBV3-1,CASSRPASGNEQFF,TGTGCCAGCAGCCGGCCCGCTAGCGGCAATGAGCAGTTCTTC
NA,TRBJ2-3,NA,TRBV6-1,CASSLTGRLTDTQYF,TGTGCCAGCAGTCTCACCGGTAGGCTCACAGATACGCAGTATTTT
NA,TRBJ2-1,NA,TRBV12-3/TRBV12-4,CASSLGYHEQFF,TGTGCCAGCAGTTTGGGTTATCATGAGCAGTTCTTC
TRBD1,TRBJ2-5,NA,TRBV5-1,CASSLAGTGGLAEETQYF,TGCGCCAGCAGCTTGGCCGGGACAGGGGGCCTTGCGGAAGAGACCCAGTACTTC